The clone carrying this TCR beta chain appeared a single time. Per germline, CDR1 LNHDA and CDR2 SQIVND (reference sequence). The CDR3 covers 15 residues. V gave up 4 bases and J gave up 5 bases; unmatched junction bases: 9. This sample was taken from a study of blood T cell repertoires in COVID-19. Study at large: COVID-19 samples collected from the United States, Italy and Spain covered acute and convalescent phases. Sources were T cells, B-cell-depleted T cells, or PBMCs; the material itself was cDNA or gDNA.

The repertoire was sequenced with immunoSEQ multiplex PCR; TCRdb's copy has only in-frame clones and lacks some. Among 310,000 or so clones listed, 85% to 90% were seen once. V gene TRBV19 combines with J gene TRBJ2-7, with 9 bases fitting TRBD1. This clonotype was obtained from a man in his sixties or seventies with acute or convalescent COVID-19. Sequenced sample: peripheral blood. The CDR3 loop is CASSRAGTGTNEQYF. In DNA, the CDR3 is TGTGCCAGTAGTAGGGCCGGGACAGGGACAAACGAGCAGTACTTC.